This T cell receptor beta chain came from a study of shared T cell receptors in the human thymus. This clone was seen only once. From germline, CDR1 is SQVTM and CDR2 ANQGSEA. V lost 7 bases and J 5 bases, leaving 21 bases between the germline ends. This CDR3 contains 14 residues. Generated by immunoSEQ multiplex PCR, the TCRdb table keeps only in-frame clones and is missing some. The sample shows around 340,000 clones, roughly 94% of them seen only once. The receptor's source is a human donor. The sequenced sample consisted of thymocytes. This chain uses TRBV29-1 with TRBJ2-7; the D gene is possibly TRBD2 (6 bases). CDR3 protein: CSADRRWGGDEQYF. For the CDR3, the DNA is TGCAGCGCTGATAGGCGGTGGGGAGGAGACGAGCAGTACTTC.